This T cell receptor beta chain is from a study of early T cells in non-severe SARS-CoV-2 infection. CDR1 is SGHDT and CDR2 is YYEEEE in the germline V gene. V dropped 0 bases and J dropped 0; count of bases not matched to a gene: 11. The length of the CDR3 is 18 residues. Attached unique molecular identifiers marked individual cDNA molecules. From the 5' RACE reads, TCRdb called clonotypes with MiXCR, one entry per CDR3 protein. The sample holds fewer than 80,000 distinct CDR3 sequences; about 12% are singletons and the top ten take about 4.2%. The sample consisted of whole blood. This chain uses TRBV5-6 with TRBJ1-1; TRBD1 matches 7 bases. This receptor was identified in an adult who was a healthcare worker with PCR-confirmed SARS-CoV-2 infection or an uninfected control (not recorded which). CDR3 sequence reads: CASSLARGQRFMNTEAFF. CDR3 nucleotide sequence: TGTGCCAGCAGCTTGGCCAGGGGACAGAGGTTCATGAACACTGAAGCTTTCTTT.